This T cell receptor (beta chain) stems from a study of beta chain features in type 1 diabetes (dated by TCRdb to the late 2010s). With regard to the full study: No differences in mean age, gender distribution, total cell number or subset yield were found between patients and healthy donors. A total of 90 million to 140 million sorted cells were examined across all samples, and RNA yield correlated strongly with the number of cells per subset. The study compared TCRB repertoires of sorted circulating CD4+ T cell subsets between recently diagnosed type 1 diabetes patients and matched healthy donors. Regulatory and stem cell-like memory subsets were obtained from only 8 patients and about eight healthy donors, while naive and central memory subsets were obtained from all 30 or so donors.

CDR1 and CDR2 were assigned from the germline V gene as MNHNS and SASEGT. At the junction V is shortened by 4 bases and J by 3 bases; bases outside the gene matches: 9. From the cysteine through the phenylalanine, the CDR3 covers 15 amino acids. Only CDR3 DNA remains: 45 bases, in frame from the first base. Turning to this clone: Its antigen is not yet known. No quality values exist for individual bases; no much larger clone is one base distant.

Points the paper makes about the study in general: At VDJ recombination sites, type 1 diabetes patients had fewer insertions and more deleted nucleotides, which implies abnormalities in thymic rearrangement. Because the HLA sub-analyses included only small numbers of individuals, any influence of HLA type on TCRB rearrangement was left unresolved. Sequencing cDNA rather than genomic DNA could over-represent highly expressing activated cells, although activation and CD3 levels did not differ between groups. Naive, central memory and regulatory TCRB repertoires appeared to be more similar among patients than among healthy donors. Shorter templates might have been favored by PCR, but patient and control samples were amplified and corrected together, so both groups would have been affected equally by any skew. Type 1 diabetes patients showed a moderate but significant shortening of TCRB CDR3 length in all four CD4+ subsets.

From each donor, a single peripheral blood sample of about 120 mL on average was drawn into heparinised tubes. Using a panel that included CD45RO, CCR7, CD25, CD127, CD95 and CD27, naive, central memory, regulatory and stem cell-like memory CD4+ T cells were sorted on a BD FACSAria II. A purity above 98% was achieved for all sorted populations. PBMCs were separated immediately by Lymphoprep density gradient centrifugation and were stained directly, without being cultured. So that batch effects would be minimized, each experiment stained and sorted samples in pairs, pairing one healthy donor with one patient. The entire isolated RNA was reverse transcribed using the High Capacity cDNA Reverse Transcription Kit, and thus expressed TCRB transcripts were sequenced. Naive, central memory and regulatory T cell samples underwent deep immunoSEQ sequencing, averaging about 3.57 million total reads per sample. Sorted cells were lysed in RLT buffer, and RNA was extracted using DNase-treated RNeasy Micro or Mini kits according to cell number. Each cell subset was processed separately to prevent cross-contamination, with patient and healthy donor samples processed together. Using the immunoSEQ multiplex PCR, TCRB sequences were amplified from cDNA into 87-bp fragments spanning the CDR3 region. Sequencing of the amplicons was done on the Illumina HiSeq platform. In the authors' own workflow: PCR bias was corrected computationally using synthetic template baselines, and reads within Hamming distance 2 were collapsed, with unmergeable singletons discarded. Reads were aligned against IMGT to assign V, D and J genes, CDR3 length and insertions or deletions at six rearrangement sites. Within each subset, clonotype counts were normalized to sorted cell number, after which true diversity and Gini coefficients were computed with the tcR R package. The overlap coefficient, calculated on TCRB nucleotide sequences, was used to measure repertoire sharing. Here the immuneACCESS table is served through TCRdb, limited to in-frame sequences with V and J called. Missing clones are a known gap in these copies; in checked studies unresolved V genes cover under half, and the rest lacks a known reason. D and trimming were read from the DNA, whereas the V and J calls and clone size are those reported in that table. The sample has some 44,000 clones on record, over 50% of them singletons. Less than 2.5% of the sample is in the top ten clones.

The chain links TRBV6-1 with TRBJ2-7, and 7 junctional nucleotides match TRBD2. The TCR comes from a woman aged 18-29 years in good health. The specimen sequenced was Tregs from blood. Explained via the paper, the cell subset or site label denotes: regulatory CD4+ T cells. CDR3 protein: CASSVSASGFYEQYF. The DNA is as follows: TGTGCCAGCAGTGTTTCGGCTAGCGGATTCTACGAGCAGTACTTC.